A selection of T cell receptor beta chains follows, all from one sample in a study of shared clonotypes between healthy human individuals. Sequencing was performed with immunoSEQ multiplex PCR; in TCRdb, only in-frame clones are kept and a portion is missing. This table has approximately 2,000,000 clones, 85% to 95% appearing once. The material sequenced was naive CD8+ T cells from PBMCs. Receptors were obtained from a man aged 18-30 years in good health. Some clones in this sample may be carry-over from other donors' samples. The CDR3 runs from the conserved cysteine through the conserved F or W. A D gene is named only where the DNA matches it firmly. For some rows the clone size is stated as once, few or many, or as a class when expanded; others skip it.

d_call,clone_size,j_call,v_call,cdr3_nt,cdr3_aa
NA,NA,TRBJ2-3,TRBV10-3,TGTGCCATCAGTGAGCCCGCCGGGGGCGGGGGTGGGGTAGATACGCAGTATTTT,CAISEPAGGGGGVDTQYF
NA,NA,TRBJ1-1,TRBV27,TGTGCCAGCAGTAGCAGGTCAATACCAATGAACACTGAAGCTTTCTTT,CASSSRSIPMNTEAFF
NA,few,TRBJ2-1,TRBV25-1,TGTGCCAGCAGAGGTCCGGAGCAGTTCTTC,CASRGPEQFF
NA,NA,TRBJ2-1,TRBV28,TGTGCCAGCAGTTTCCGGGGGTACAATGAGCAGTTCTTC,CASSFRGYNEQFF
NA,NA,TRBJ2-5,TRBV4-3,TGCGCCAGCAGCCAAGATTTGGGGGCTCCCCATCAAGAGACCCAGTACTTC,CASSQDLGAPHQETQYF
TRBD2,NA,TRBJ2-1,TRBV28,TGTGCCAGCAGTTCGGGCGGGAGGGCCGACAATGAGCAGTTCTTC,CASSSGGRADNEQFF
TRBD1,NA,TRBJ1-4,TRBV19,TGTGCCAGTAGTGGGGACAGGGTAAATGAAAAACTGTTTTTT,CASSGDRVNEKLFF
TRBD1,NA,TRBJ2-1,TRBV28,TGTGCCAGCAGTTTATTAATCGGGACAGGGGACAATGAGCAGTTCTTC,CASSLLIGTGDNEQFF
TRBD1,NA,TRBJ2-1,TRBV4-2,TGTGCCAGCAGCCAAGACCAGGGGGACAATGAGCAGTTCTTC,CASSQDQGDNEQFF
TRBD1,once,TRBJ2-7,TRBV5-1,TGCGCCAGCAGCTCGCAGTCCGGGACAGCGGCATCCTACGAGCAGTACTTC,CASSSQSGTAASYEQYF
NA,NA,TRBJ2-2,TRBV7-9,TGTGCCAGCAGCTCTCGAGGTTTAAACACCGGGGAGCTGTTTTTT,CASSSRGLNTGELFF
TRBD1,NA,TRBJ1-5,TRBV4-1,TGCGCCAGCAGCCAGGCGGGACAGCCTCGTCAGCCCCAGCATTTT,CASSQAGQPRQPQHF
NA,NA,TRBJ2-2,TRBV28,TGTGCCAGCAGTCAAGCCGGGGAGCTGTTTTTT,CASSQAGELFF
TRBD1,NA,TRBJ2-1,TRBV5-1,TGCGCCAGCAGCTTGCCGGGACAGGGGTTAACTGAGCAGTTCTTC,CASSLPGQGLTEQFF
TRBD2,NA,TRBJ2-7,TRBV19,TGTGCCAGTAGTTCTCTAGCGGGAGGTCGGTACGAGCAGTACTTC,CASSSLAGGRYEQYF
NA,NA,TRBJ2-7,TRBV14,TGTGCCAGCAGCCAAAATAGCGTGGCAGGCGCCTACGAGCAGTACTTC,CASSQNSVAGAYEQYF
TRBD1,NA,TRBJ1-1,TRBV28,TGTGCCACCGAGACAGGGGGCACTGAAGCTTTCTTT,CATETGGTEAFF
TRBD1,NA,TRBJ1-4,TRBV29-1,TGCAGCGTTGAAGAGCCAAAAGGACAGGGTTATGAAAAACTGTTTTTT,CSVEEPKGQGYEKLFF
NA,NA,TRBJ2-2,TRBV7-3,TGTGCCAGCAGGCTTCGACGGGACGGGGGCACCGGGGAGCTGTTTTTT,CASRLRRDGGTGELFF
NA,NA,TRBJ2-1,TRBV4-1,TGCGCCAGCAGCCAAGATACGGGGACGAACAATGAGCAGTTCTTC,CASSQDTGTNNEQFF
TRBD2,NA,TRBJ2-1,TRBV27,TGTGCCAGCAGGCAGCGACTAGCGGGCACCAATGAGCAGTTCTTC,CASRQRLAGTNEQFF
NA,NA,TRBJ1-2,TRBV4-1,TGCGCCAGCAGCGACCAACTTACGGCTAACTATGGCTACACCTTC,CASSDQLTANYGYTF
TRBD1,NA,TRBJ2-4,TRBV2,TGTGCCAGCAGTGGGGACAGGGCGGCCAAAAACATTCAGTACTTC,CASSGDRAAKNIQYF
TRBD1,NA,TRBJ2-1,TRBV30,TGTGCCTGGAGTGTGGGGACAGGCACACCCTACAATGAGCAGTTCTTC,CAWSVGTGTPYNEQFF
NA,NA,TRBJ2-5,TRBV29-1,TGCAGCGCGTTAGCGGAGGAAGAGACCCAGTACTTC,CSALAEEETQYF
NA,once,TRBJ2-3,TRBV5-1,TGCGCCAGCAGCCATTTGAGGGATACGCAGTATTTT,CASSHLRDTQYF
TRBD2,few,TRBJ2-1,TRBV27,TGTGCCAGCAGTCCCGGGACTAGCGGGAGAAATGAGCAGTTCTTC,CASSPGTSGRNEQFF
NA,once,TRBJ2-5,TRBV13,TGTGCCAGCAGCTCTGCCCTCTCTGGCCGATTTGAGACCCAGTACTTC,CASSSALSGRFETQYF
NA,NA,TRBJ2-3,TRBV7-8,TGTGCCAGCAGCTTAGGTCCCGCAGATACGCAGTATTTT,CASSLGPADTQYF
TRBD2,NA,TRBJ2-7,TRBV5-1,TGCGCCAGCAGCCCGGGGGGAGGGCCCTACGAGCAGTACTTC,CASSPGGGPYEQYF
TRBD2,NA,TRBJ2-1,TRBV7-3,TGTGCCAGCAGCCGGACTAGCGGGAGGGCCTACAATGAGCAGTTCTTC,CASSRTSGRAYNEQFF
NA,NA,TRBJ2-7,TRBV27,TGTGCCAGCAGTCTTAGGACGGCAAGCTACGAGCAGTACTTC,CASSLRTASYEQYF
TRBD2,NA,TRBJ2-1,TRBV7-6,TGTGCCAGCAGCGGGACTAGCGGGGGAAGCTCCTACAATGAGCAGTTCTTC,CASSGTSGGSSYNEQFF
TRBD2,NA,TRBJ2-3,TRBV15,TGTGCCACCAGCGTCGGCGGGAGGGCAGATACGCAGTATTTT,CATSVGGRADTQYF
NA,NA,TRBJ1-5,TRBV7-4,TGTGCCAGCAGCTTAGGCAGGTGGGTCTTCGGTCAGCCCCAGCATTTT,CASSLGRWVFGQPQHF
TRBD2,NA,TRBJ2-7,TRBV30,TGTGCCTGGAGTGTAAATCGCGGGAGGGCCTGGTACGAGCAGTACTTC,CAWSVNRGRAWYEQYF
NA,NA,TRBJ2-7,TRBV9,TGTGCCAGCAGCGTAGGGGCGGGGAGTACCTACGAGCAGTACTTC,CASSVGAGSTYEQYF
TRBD2,NA,TRBJ2-3,TRBV5-1,TGCGCCAGCAGTCAAGGACTAGCGGCACCCTACACAGATACGCAGTATTTT,CASSQGLAAPYTDTQYF
TRBD1,NA,TRBJ1-3,TRBV27,TGTGCCAGCAGTCCCACAGGGGTCTCTGGAAACACCATATATTTT,CASSPTGVSGNTIYF
TRBD1,NA,TRBJ1-2,TRBV15,TGTGCCACCAGCAGAGATCGAACAGGGGACGCGCTGTACTTGGGCTACACCTTC,CATSRDRTGDALYLGYTF
NA,once,TRBJ2-1,TRBV5-1,TGCGCCAGCAGCTTTTCCCGTCTCTACAATGAGCAGTTCTTC,CASSFSRLYNEQFF
NA,NA,TRBJ2-1,TRBV19,TGTGCCAGTAGCCCTGCGGGGACCAGCAATGAGCAGTTCTTC,CASSPAGTSNEQFF
TRBD2,NA,TRBJ2-7,TRBV10-1,TGCGCCACCCCCCCCGGGACTAGCGGGAGGCACACTTGCTCCTACGAGCAGTACTTC,CATPPGTSGRHTCSYEQYF
NA,NA,TRBJ1-1,TRBV19,TGTGCCAGTAGTTGGGGGACGGCGAACACTGAAGCTTTCTTT,CASSWGTANTEAFF
TRBD1,NA,TRBJ1-1,TRBV11-2,TGTGCCAGCAGCCCTGGGACAGGGGGAGAAGCTTTCTTT,CASSPGTGGEAFF
NA,NA,TRBJ1-1,TRBV30,TGTGCCTGGAGTAGAGGACTTATTGGCACTGAAGCTTTCTTT,CAWSRGLIGTEAFF
TRBD1,NA,TRBJ2-7,TRBV7-9,TGTGCCAGCAGCATGACAGGGCCTAAACCCTACGAGCAGTACTTC,CASSMTGPKPYEQYF
TRBD1,NA,TRBJ1-5,TRBV6-5,TGTGCCAGCAGACTAATCGGACAGGCGAATCAGCCCCAGCATTTT,CASRLIGQANQPQHF
NA,NA,TRBJ1-1,TRBV10-3,TGTGCCATCAGTGAGCGGGATTCGGGGAGGGAAGCTTTCTTT,CAISERDSGREAFF
NA,NA,TRBJ1-1,TRBV19,TGTGCCAGTAGTTCTGGACTTGCTTTCTTT,CASSSGLAFF
NA,NA,TRBJ2-1,TRBV29-1,TGCAGCGTTGAAGCTCGGGAGCTGGGAAATGAGCAGTTCTTC,CSVEARELGNEQFF
NA,NA,TRBJ1-2,TRBV7-9,TGTGCCAGCATCCCAGGGACACCTAACTATGGCTACACCTTC,CASIPGTPNYGYTF
NA,NA,TRBJ2-1,TRBV27,TGTGCCAGCAGTTACCGTGGACCTGAGCAGTTCTTC,CASSYRGPEQFF
NA,NA,TRBJ1-2,TRBV9,TGTGCCAGCAGCCTCCCCCGGGGGGAGCAGGGCTATGGCTACACCTTC,CASSLPRGEQGYGYTF
NA,NA,TRBJ2-3,TRBV5-1,TGCGCCAGCAGCTTGGAGCGTCAAGTCGGTACAGATACGCAGTATTTT,CASSLERQVGTDTQYF
NA,NA,TRBJ1-1,TRBV6-5,TGTGCCAGCAGTTTGGGGGTCGGATGGACTGAAGCTTTCTTT,CASSLGVGWTEAFF
TRBD2,NA,TRBJ2-7,TRBV7-9,TGTGCCAGCAGCCTTGAAGTATTAGCGGGAGGGCCCTACGAGCAGTACTTC,CASSLEVLAGGPYEQYF